The present T cell receptor (beta chain) was sequenced within a study of tumor-infiltrating lymphocytes in primary liver carcinoma (dated 2017 in TCRdb). Regarding the complete study: Of the five patients (three men and two women, aged 30 to 69 years), four had hepatocellular carcinoma and one had combined HCC and intrahepatic cholangiocarcinoma. Tumors of the five patients were stage T1-T3 N0M0 with maximum diameters of roughly 4.2 to 11 cm. Samples yielded roughly 3.65 to 7.13 million productive TCRbeta reads; read depth did not differ significantly between tissue types. For each liver tumor, the study sampled five regions along with adjacent normal tissue and blood, and applied TCRbeta repertoire sequencing, expression microarrays and whole-exome sequencing. A total of approximately 35 specimens from 5 patients, comprising some 25 tumor regions, 5 adjacent noncancerous liver tissues and 5 peripheral blood samples, were covered by TCRbeta repertoire sequencing. To link TCRbeta repertoire diversity with the local molecular phenotype, the 25 or so tumor region samples were profiled using Agilent mRNA microarrays. Reproducibility between technical replicate repertoires was high, with correlation coefficients above 0.98 and mean shared-clone rates near 0.89.

A constant-region primer and ProtoScript II reverse transcriptase were used to reverse-transcribe TCRbeta-specific cDNA from approximately 450 ng total RNA. Construction of the TCRbeta libraries relied on three nested rounds of multiplex PCR, following a slightly modified ARM-PCR procedure. Sample barcodes and Illumina adapters were added in a final 25-cycle PCR using Deep VentR polymerase. Before sequencing, amplicons of 200-500 bp were gel-purified using a QIAquick gel extraction kit. An Illumina HiSeq 2500 was used to sequence the TCRbeta amplicons with 250-bp paired-end reads. As for how the authors treated the data: Reads were quality-trimmed with Trimmomatic v0.33, and paired reads were merged with FLASH v1.2.11 to recover full CDR3 sequences. V, D and J germline segments were assigned to the rearranged TCRbeta sequences using MiGEC v1.2.1b. VDJtools v1.0.0 computed clonotype statistics and Shannon-Wiener diversity indices. Except for diversity analysis, only the 250 most abundant clonotypes of each sample were used in subsequent analyses to reduce sampling bias. The raw public data were reprocessed by TCRdb itself: fastp quality trimming at Q25, MiXCR clonotype calling, in-frame beta chains only. One record per CDR3 amino acid sequence lists the most common genes and DNA. The V and J calls come from TCRdb's annotation, not from the publication. The sample yields tens of thousands of distinct CDR3 sequences; about 77% were counted once. The top ten clones comprise roughly 25% of the sample.

The paper as a whole reports these results and caveats: With just a few patients in the study, the authors point out that the findings should be validated in a larger study. Repertoire overlap was found to be higher between tumor regions (mean roughly 35%) than between tumor-adjacent (17%) or tumor-blood (around 14%) pairs, consistent with antigen-driven expansion. Just about 8-25% of top clones turned up in all five regions of a tumor, which suggests spatial heterogeneity among tumor-infiltrating T cells. The top 250 clones accounted for a significantly greater share of the repertoire in tumors than in blood (p = 0.039). Because sequencing covered only the TCR beta chain and unpaired alpha chains were not captured, true repertoire diversity is likely underestimated. Since the samples were bulk and unsorted, there was no way to compare CD4+ and CD8+ T cell repertoires.

Without any cell sorting, total RNA and DNA were extracted together from roughly 20-30 mg of bulk tissue using the AllPrep DNA/RNA mini kit. Between late 2015 and March 2016, 4 or 5 patients in China with histopathologically diagnosed primary liver carcinoma had their tumors surgically resected. At the time of sampling, the patients had chronic HBV infection and had not received any treatment. Each tumor was sampled at five spatially separated regions: the superior, inferior, left-lateral and right-lateral poles and the tumor centre. More than 85% viable tumor cells were found by histology in every tumor sample. Fresh tumor and adjacent tissue pieces were bisected; one half was stored in RNAlater at -80°C, the other sent for histology. As to this clonotype: No antigen is known for it. At one boundary the junction diverges from the germline segment, which might be a read error.

The clonotype originates from a man in his forties with primary liver carcinoma and hepatitis B virus infection. Sequencing was done on a sample of liver tumor tissue from sampling region 5. What the cell subset or site label conveys for this sample: tumor region T5, tumor centre.

The nucleotide sequence reads TGCAGCGTCAGCTTTGGACAGTCGATCTATGGCTACACATTC. It specifies CSVSFGQSIYGYTF. Recombination connected TRBV29-1 to TRBJ1-2; TRBD1 is perhaps the D gene, given 6 matching bases. The CDR3 goes from the cysteine to the phenylalanine over 14 residues. CDR3 DNA only is kept here, 42 bases in frame from base 1. CDR1 is given as SQVTM and CDR2 as ANQGSEA, both from the germline V gene.